These 18 T cell receptor beta chains originate from one sample sequenced in a study of T-cell reconstitution after alpha-beta-depleted transplantation in children. Molecular barcoding with unique molecular identifiers was used for the TCRbeta library. TCRdb independently ran MiXCR on the PCR reads; one entry per CDR3 protein. The sample has fewer than 400,000 distinct CDR3 sequences, just over 20% seen once; the top ten hold 3.5% to 4%. This sample comprised PBMCs from the stem cell graft donor, obtained from the stem cell graft. These receptors came from a human donor who donated a stem cell graft to a child with acute myeloid leukemia.

This clonotype was seen more than once but under ten times. This chain joins TRBV7-2 and TRBJ2-3, with no clear D. The germline gives CDR1 SGHTA, CDR2 FQGNSA. The germline V and J ends were trimmed by 3 bases and 5 bases, with 6 bases remaining between them. The CDR3 is 12 amino acids. As DNA, the CDR3 is TGTGCCAGCAGCTTCTACCGAGATACGCAGTATTTT. It translates to CASSFYRDTQYF.

This clonotype turned up a few times. The V call is TRBV12-3 or TRBV12-4, the J call TRBJ1-1, with D possibly being TRBD1 (5 bases). This CDR3 comprises 15 residues. Trimming took off 2 bases at V and 5 bases at J, with 15 bases between the two ends. The CDR3 loop is CASSLHQGGRTEAFF. CDR3 DNA: TGTGCCAGCAGTTTACATCAGGGAGGCAGGACTGAAGCTTTCTTT.

The chain uses TRBV15 and TRBJ2-7; D remains ambiguous. Germline CDR1 LNHNV, CDR2 YYDKDF (reference sequence). This CDR3 spans 16 amino acids. With 0 bases removed from V and 0 bases from J, the gap between germline ends came to 12 bases. The CDR3 region has the DNA TGTGCCACCAGCAGAGATCGGCTGAGGAGCTCCTACGAGCAGTACTTC. It yields the protein CATSRDRLRSSYEQYF.

This clonotype came up a few times. The CDR3 nucleotides are TGCAGTGGGCTAACGGAGTCCTACAATGAGCAGTTCTTC. Translating it yields CSGLTESYNEQFF. V and J are TRBV20-1 and TRBJ2-1; D unclear. V gave up 7 bases and J gave up 1 base, with 11 bases separating them. This CDR3 comprises 13 residues. Germline V lookup: CDR1 DFQATT, CDR2 SNEGSKA (reference sequence).

The V call is TRBV20-1, the J call TRBJ2-7, with 12 bases matching TRBD2. CDR1 and CDR2 from the germline V gene are DFQATT and SNEGSKA (reference sequence). Losses at the gene ends were 0 bases for V and 0 bases for J; bases not matched to a gene: 3. The CDR3 length is 16 residues. The CDR3 DNA is TGCAGTGCTAGAGATGGGACTAGCGGGTCCTCCTACGAGCAGTACTTC. Residues: CSARDGTSGSSYEQYF.

In its sample, this clonotype was seen a few times. The V call is TRBV6-5, the J call TRBJ2-1; TRBD2 agrees at 10 bases. V gave up 4 bases and J gave up 4 bases; unmatched junction bases: 4. This CDR3 comprises 15 residues. Germline values: CDR1 MNHEY, CDR2 SVGAGI. The CDR3 here is CASSSAGLAYNEQFF. Written as DNA, the CDR3 is TGTGCCAGCAGTTCCGCGGGACTAGCGTACAATGAGCAGTTCTTC.

This clonotype was seen ten or more times. The chain links TRBV20-1 to TRBJ1-1, with a tentative D call TRBD1 (5 bases). Per germline, CDR1 DFQATT and CDR2 SNEGSKA (reference sequence). V lost 0 bases, J lost 3 bases, and 8 bases lay in between. The CDR3 runs 13 residues. The CDR3 bases are TGCAGTGCTAGAGATCAGGGCGACACTGAAGCTTTCTTT. Its protein product is CSARDQGDTEAFF.

The V call is TRBV29-1, the J call TRBJ1-2; 7 bases agree with TRBD1. Looked up from germline, CDR1 is SQVTM and CDR2 is ANQGSEA. With V trimmed by 4 bases and J by 1 base, 0 bases remained unmatched. The CDR3 contains 12 residues. CDR3 DNA sequence: TGCAGCGTTGGGGACAGTAACTATGGCTACACCTTC. Its protein product is CSVGDSNYGYTF.

The sample holds a few counts of this clonotype. The chain employs TRBV25-1 and TRBJ2-1, with D unclear. The CDR3 has 17 residues. CDR1 is MGHDK, CDR2 SYGVNS, per germline. V was cut by 2 bases and J by 10 bases, with 24 bases left in between. CDR3 nucleotide sequence: TGTGCCAGCAGTGAAGAAAAGTGGGCCCGACCGTCCGGAGAGCAGTTCTTC. Translating it yields CASSEEKWARPSGEQFF.

This clonotype appeared a few times. The chain uses TRBV10-3 and TRBJ2-1, with a tentative D call TRBD2 (5 bases). V was clipped by 0 bases and J by 9 bases, with 21 bases between them. Germline V lookup: CDR1 ENHRY, CDR2 SYGVKD. CDR3 length equals 17 residues. CDR3 loop: CAISESNTGRGLSEQFF. CDR3 in DNA: TGTGCCATCAGTGAGTCGAATACGGGAAGAGGGTTGAGTGAGCAGTTCTTC.

This rearrangement joins TRBV10-3 to TRBJ2-2, with D maybe TRBD1 (6 bases). V was clipped by 4 bases and J by 7 bases, with 13 bases between them. The CDR3 totals 14 residues. Germline CDR1 ENHRY, CDR2 SYGVKD. This CDR3 reads CAISGKGVHGELFF. In DNA, the CDR3 is TGTGCCATCAGTGGAAAGGGGGTCCACGGGGAGCTGTTTTTT.

In this sample, this clonotype turned up a few times. The rearrangement links TRBV7-2 to TRBJ2-7; D is unclear. The CDR3 consists of 13 residues. Germline V gene sequence: CDR1 SGHTA, CDR2 FQGNSA. Trimming pared 1 base from V and 6 bases from J, leaving 10 bases between. As DNA, the CDR3 is TGTGCCAGCAGCTTAGGGAGCGTCCGCGAGCAGTACTTC. Protein sequence: CASSLGSVREQYF.

CDR3 in DNA: TGCAGTGCTAGAGTGTTATGGGGACTAGACAGCACAGATACGCAGTATTTT. It encodes CSARVLWGLDSTDTQYF. This rearrangement joins TRBV20-1 to TRBJ2-3, with 8 bases aligning to TRBD2. With V trimmed by 1 base and J by 0 bases, 9 bases remained unmatched. Per germline, CDR1 DFQATT and CDR2 SNEGSKA (reference sequence). This CDR3 region has 17 residues.

This clonotype was counted at least ten times. The chain links TRBV6-1 to TRBJ2-1, with TRBD2 identical over 7 bases. The V gene end was trimmed by 6 bases and the J gene end by 7 bases; junction bases not matched to a gene: 12. CDR1 is MNHNS and CDR2 is SASEGT in the germline V gene. The CDR3 loop spans 15 amino acids. This CDR3 is CASRKGLEGENEQFF. CDR3 nucleotides: TGTGCCAGCAGGAAAGGACTAGAAGGGGAAAATGAGCAGTTCTTC.

The chain uses TRBV4-1 and TRBJ2-1, with D possibly matching TRBD2 (6 bases). The CDR3 spans 16 residues. V was shortened by 0 bases and J by 0 bases, with 9 bases between the two germline ends. The germline V gene has CDR1 MGHRA and CDR2 YSYEKL. Here the CDR3 DNA reads TGCGCCAGCAGCCAAGAAACGGGGGTCTCCTACAATGAGCAGTTCTTC. It is translated as CASSQETGVSYNEQFF.

The CDR3 nucleotides are TGTGCCAGCAGCTTACGCAGGGGTGCGAACACCGGGGAGCTGTTTTTT. Its translation: CASSLRRGANTGELFF. V gene TRBV7-3 combines with J gene TRBJ2-2, with D tentatively TRBD1 (6 bases). The CDR3 is 16 residues long. V dropped 2 bases and J dropped 0 bases, with 10 bases sitting between them. Looked up from germline, CDR1 is SGHTA and CDR2 is FQGTGA.

J is TRBJ2-1 and V is TRBV5-6; the D gene is possibly TRBD2 (6 bases). Germline V CDR1 and CDR2: SGHDT, YYEEEE. The CDR3 has 18 amino acids. With 3 bases removed from V and 0 bases from J, the gap between germline ends came to 19 bases. CDR3 DNA sequence: TGTGCCAGCAGCTCGCCAACAGCGGGTTCGAGCTCCTACAATGAGCAGTTCTTC. It yields the protein CASSSPTAGSSSYNEQFF. The full variable domain, rest sourced from reference TRBV5-6 and TRBJ2-1, is DAGVTQSPTHLIKTRGQQVTLRCSPKSGHDTVSWYQQALGQGPQFIFQYYEEEERQRGNFPDRFSGHQFPNYSSELNVNALLLGDSALYLCASSSPTAGSSSYNEQFFGPGTRLTVL.

The table lists this clonotype with many counts. The chain has TRBV6-4 and TRBJ2-5; no firm D call. V was pared by 4 bases and J by 5 bases, with 11 bases between. The CDR3 is 13 residues long. Germline loops: CDR1 MRHNA, CDR2 SNTAGT. The CDR3: CASSAPSIETQYF. The CDR3 bases are TGTGCCAGCAGTGCGCCTAGTATCGAGACCCAGTACTTC.